The source of this T cell receptor (beta chain) is a study of blood T cell repertoires in COVID-19. As for the study in general: The study drew acute and convalescent COVID-19 samples from the United States, Italy and Spain. Nucleic acid was either cDNA or gDNA, and it came from T cells, B-cell-depleted T cells, or PBMCs.

Recruited during active infection, patients (from Seattle) were subsequently followed longitudinally. Produced via immunoSEQ multiplex PCR; TCRdb's table is partial and in-frame only. The sample contains some 180,000 clones, 79% of which appear only once. Sequenced material: peripheral blood. This receptor was identified in a middle-aged woman with COVID-19, enrolled during active disease.

CDR3 protein: CASSPPTSGRQETQYF. CDR3 DNA: TGTGCCAGCTCACCACCAACTAGCGGGAGACAAGAGACCCAGTACTTC. The genes are TRBV18 and TRBJ2-5, with TRBD2 identical over 11 bases. Germline V gene lookup returns CDR1 KGHSH and CDR2 LQKENI. This CDR3 is built from 16 residues. The J segment lost 2 bases and the V segment lost 0 bases, leaving 2 bases of the junction unmatched.